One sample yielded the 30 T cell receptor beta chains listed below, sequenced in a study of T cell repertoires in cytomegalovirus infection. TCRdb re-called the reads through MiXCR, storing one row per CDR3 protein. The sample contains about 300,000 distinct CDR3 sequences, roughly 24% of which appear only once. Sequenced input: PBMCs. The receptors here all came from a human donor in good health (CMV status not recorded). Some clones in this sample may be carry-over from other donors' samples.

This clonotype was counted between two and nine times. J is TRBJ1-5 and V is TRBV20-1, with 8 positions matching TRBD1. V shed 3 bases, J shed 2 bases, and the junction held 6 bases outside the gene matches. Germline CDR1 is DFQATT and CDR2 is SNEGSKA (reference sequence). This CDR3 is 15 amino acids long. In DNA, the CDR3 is TGCAGTGCTAGCGTAGACAGGGGTGGCAATCAGCCCCAGCATTTT. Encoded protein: CSASVDRGGNQPQHF.

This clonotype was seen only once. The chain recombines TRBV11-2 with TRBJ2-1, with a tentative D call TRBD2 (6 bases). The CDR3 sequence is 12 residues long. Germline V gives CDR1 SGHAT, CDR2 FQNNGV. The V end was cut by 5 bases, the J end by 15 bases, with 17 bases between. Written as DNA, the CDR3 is TGTGCCAGCAGCCAAGCGGGCCGTATCCCGTTCTTC. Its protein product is CASSQAGRIPFF.

CDR3 residues: CASSPQTTITGELFF. DNA for the CDR3: TGTGCCAGTAGTCCCCAAACTACGATCACCGGGGAGCTGTTTTTT. V and J are TRBV19 and TRBJ2-2; D gene ambiguous. The CDR3 runs to 15 residues. Germline V lookup: CDR1 LNHDA, CDR2 SQIVND (reference sequence). V dropped 5 bases and J dropped 4 bases, with 14 bases sitting between them.

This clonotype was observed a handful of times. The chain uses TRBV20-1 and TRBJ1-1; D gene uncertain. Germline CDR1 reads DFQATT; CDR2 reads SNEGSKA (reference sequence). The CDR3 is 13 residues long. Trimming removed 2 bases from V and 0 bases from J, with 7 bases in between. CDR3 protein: CSARNRVNTEAFF. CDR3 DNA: TGCAGTGCTAGAAATCGAGTGAACACTGAAGCTTTCTTT.

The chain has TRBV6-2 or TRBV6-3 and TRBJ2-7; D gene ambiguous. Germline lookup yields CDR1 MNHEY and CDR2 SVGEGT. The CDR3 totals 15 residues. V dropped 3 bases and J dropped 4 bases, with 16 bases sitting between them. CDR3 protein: CASSYRQKAAYEQYF. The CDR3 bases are TGTGCCAGCAGTTATCGGCAGAAAGCAGCGTACGAGCAGTACTTC.

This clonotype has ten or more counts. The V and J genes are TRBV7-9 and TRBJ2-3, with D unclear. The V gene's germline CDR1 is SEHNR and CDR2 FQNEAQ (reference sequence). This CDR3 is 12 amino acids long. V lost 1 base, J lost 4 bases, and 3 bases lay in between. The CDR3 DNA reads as TGTGCCAGCAGCTTAGGTCCAGATACGCAGTATTTT. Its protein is CASSLGPDTQYF.

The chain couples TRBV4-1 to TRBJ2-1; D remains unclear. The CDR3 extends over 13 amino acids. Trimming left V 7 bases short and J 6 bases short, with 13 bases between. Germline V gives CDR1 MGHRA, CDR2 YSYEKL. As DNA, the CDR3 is TGCGCCAGCACTCCCGGAGTGGGCAATGAGCAGTTCTTC. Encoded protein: CASTPGVGNEQFF.

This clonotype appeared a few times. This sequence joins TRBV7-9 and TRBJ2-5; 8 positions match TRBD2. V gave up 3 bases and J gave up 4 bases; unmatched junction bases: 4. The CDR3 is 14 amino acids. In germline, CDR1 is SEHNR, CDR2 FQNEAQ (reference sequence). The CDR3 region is CASSFQAGVETQYF. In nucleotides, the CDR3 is TGTGCCAGCAGCTTTCAAGCGGGGGTAGAGACCCAGTACTTC.

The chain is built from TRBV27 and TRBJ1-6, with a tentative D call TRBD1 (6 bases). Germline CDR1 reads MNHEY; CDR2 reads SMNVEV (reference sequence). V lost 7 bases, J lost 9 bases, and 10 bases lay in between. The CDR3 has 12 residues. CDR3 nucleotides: TGTGCCAGCAAACAGGGTCCTTCACCCCTCCACTTT. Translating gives CASKQGPSPLHF.

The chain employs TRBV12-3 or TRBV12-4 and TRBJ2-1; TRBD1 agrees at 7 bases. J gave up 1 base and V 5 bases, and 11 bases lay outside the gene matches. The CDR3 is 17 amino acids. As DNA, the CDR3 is TGTGCCAGCAGTCACGACAGGGCGTTCAGGTCCTACAATGAGCAGTTCTTC. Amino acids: CASSHDRAFRSYNEQFF.

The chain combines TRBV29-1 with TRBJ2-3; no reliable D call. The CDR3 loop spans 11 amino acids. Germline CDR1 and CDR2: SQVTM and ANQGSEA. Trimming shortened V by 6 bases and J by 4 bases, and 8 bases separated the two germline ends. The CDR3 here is CSVGIPDTQYF. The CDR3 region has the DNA TGCAGCGTGGGGATCCCAGATACGCAGTATTTT.

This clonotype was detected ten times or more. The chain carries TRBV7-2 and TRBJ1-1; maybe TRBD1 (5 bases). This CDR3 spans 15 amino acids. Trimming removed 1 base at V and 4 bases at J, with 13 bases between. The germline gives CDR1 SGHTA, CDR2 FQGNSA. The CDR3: CASSLVAGSITEAFF. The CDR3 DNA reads TGTGCCAGCAGCTTAGTAGCAGGGTCAATCACTGAAGCTTTCTTT.

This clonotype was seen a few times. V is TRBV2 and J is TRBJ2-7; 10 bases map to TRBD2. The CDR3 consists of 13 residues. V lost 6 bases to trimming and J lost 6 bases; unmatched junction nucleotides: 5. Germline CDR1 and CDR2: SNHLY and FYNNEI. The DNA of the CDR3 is TGTGCCAGCAGAAGCGGGAGGGTGGTCGAGCAGTACTTC. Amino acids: CASRSGRVVEQYF.

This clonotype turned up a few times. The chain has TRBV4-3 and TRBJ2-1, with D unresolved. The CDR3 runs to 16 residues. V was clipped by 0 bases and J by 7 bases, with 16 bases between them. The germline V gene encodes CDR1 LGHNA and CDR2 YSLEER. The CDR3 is CASSQEPRRALNEQFF. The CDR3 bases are TGCGCCAGCAGCCAAGAACCACGGAGAGCGTTAAATGAGCAGTTCTTC.

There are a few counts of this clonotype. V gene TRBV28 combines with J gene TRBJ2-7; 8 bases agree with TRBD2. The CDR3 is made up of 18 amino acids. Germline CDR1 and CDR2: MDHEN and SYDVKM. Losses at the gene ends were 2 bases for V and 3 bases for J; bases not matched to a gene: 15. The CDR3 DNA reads TGTGCCAGCAGTTTAACCCCTATGCGGGGGGCCTATATCTACGAGCAGTACTTC. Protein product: CASSLTPMRGAYIYEQYF.

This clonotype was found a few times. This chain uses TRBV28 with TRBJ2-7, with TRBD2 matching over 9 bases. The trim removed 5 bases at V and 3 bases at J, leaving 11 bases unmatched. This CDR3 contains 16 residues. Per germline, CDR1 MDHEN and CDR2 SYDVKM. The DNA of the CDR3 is TGTGCCAGCAGTGGCGCGGTGGCGGGGGGGTTCTACGAGCAGTACTTC. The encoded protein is CASSGAVAGGFYEQYF. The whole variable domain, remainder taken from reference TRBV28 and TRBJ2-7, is DVKVTQSSRYLVKRTGEKVFLECVQDMDHENMFWYRQDPGLGLRLIYFSYDVKMKEKGDIPEGYSVSREKKERFSLILESASTNQTSMYLCASSGAVAGGFYEQYFGPGTRLTVT.

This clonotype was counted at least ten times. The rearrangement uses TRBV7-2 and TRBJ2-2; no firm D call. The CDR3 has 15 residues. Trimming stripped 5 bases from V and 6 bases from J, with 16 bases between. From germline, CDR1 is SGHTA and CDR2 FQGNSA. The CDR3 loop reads CASSKPHTGAGELFF. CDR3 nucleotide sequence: TGTGCCAGCAGCAAGCCCCATACCGGTGCCGGGGAGCTGTTTTTT.

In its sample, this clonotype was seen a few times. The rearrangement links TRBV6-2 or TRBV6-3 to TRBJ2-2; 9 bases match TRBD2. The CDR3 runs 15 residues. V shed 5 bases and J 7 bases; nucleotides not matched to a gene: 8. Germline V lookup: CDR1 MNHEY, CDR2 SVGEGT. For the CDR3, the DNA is TGTGCCAGCAGTAATAGCGGGAGAGAGAGCGGGGAGCTGTTTTTT. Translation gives CASSNSGRESGELFF.

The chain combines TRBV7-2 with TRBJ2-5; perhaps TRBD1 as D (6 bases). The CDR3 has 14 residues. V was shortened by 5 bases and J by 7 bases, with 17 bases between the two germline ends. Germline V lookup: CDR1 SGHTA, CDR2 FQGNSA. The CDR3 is CASSITGSVGTQYF. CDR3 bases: TGTGCCAGCAGCATAACAGGGTCCGTAGGGACCCAGTACTTC.

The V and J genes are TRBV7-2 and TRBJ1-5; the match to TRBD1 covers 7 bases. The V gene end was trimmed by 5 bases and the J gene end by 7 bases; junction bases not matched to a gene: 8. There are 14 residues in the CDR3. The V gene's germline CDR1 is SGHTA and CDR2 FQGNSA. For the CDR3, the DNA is TGTGCCAGCAGCCGAGAAACAGGGGACCAGCCCCAGCATTTT. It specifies CASSRETGDQPQHF.

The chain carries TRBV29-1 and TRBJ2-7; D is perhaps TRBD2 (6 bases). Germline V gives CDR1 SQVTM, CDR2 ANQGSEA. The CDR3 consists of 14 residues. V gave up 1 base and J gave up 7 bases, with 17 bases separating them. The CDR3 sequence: CSVEVLLGGYEQYF. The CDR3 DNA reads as TGCAGCGTTGAAGTCCTCCTCGGGGGATATGAGCAGTACTTC.

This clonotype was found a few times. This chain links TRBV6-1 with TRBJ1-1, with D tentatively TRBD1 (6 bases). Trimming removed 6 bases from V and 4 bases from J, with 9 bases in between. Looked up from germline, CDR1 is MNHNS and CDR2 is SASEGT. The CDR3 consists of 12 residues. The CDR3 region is CASSQGRTEAFF. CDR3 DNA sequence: TGTGCCAGCAGCCAGGGGCGCACTGAAGCTTTCTTT.

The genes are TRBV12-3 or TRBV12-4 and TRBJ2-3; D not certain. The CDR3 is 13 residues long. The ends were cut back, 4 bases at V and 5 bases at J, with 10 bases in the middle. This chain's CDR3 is CASSSRHGDTQYF. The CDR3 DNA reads TGTGCCAGCAGTTCTCGACATGGAGATACGCAGTATTTT.

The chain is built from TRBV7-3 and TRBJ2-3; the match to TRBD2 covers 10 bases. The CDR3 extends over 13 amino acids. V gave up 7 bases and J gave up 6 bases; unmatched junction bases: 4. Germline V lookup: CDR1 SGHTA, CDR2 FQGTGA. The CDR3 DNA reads TGTGCCAGCACCGTTAGCGGGGGGGATACGCAGTATTTT. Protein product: CASTVSGGDTQYF.

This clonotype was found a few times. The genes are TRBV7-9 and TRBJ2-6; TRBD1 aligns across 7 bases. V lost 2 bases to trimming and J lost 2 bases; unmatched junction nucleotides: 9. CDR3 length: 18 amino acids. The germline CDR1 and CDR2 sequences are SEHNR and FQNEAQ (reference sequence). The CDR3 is CASSLRRGGRPGANVLTF. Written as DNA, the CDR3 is TGTGCCAGCAGCTTAAGGCGAGGGGGCCGGCCTGGGGCCAACGTCCTGACTTTC. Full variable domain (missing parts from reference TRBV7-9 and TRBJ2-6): DTGVSQNPRHKITKRGQNVTFRCDPISEHNRLYWYRQTLGQGPEFLTYFQNEAQLEKSRLLSDRFSAERPKGSFSTLEIQRTEQGDSAMYLCASSLRRGGRPGANVLTFGAGSRLTVL.

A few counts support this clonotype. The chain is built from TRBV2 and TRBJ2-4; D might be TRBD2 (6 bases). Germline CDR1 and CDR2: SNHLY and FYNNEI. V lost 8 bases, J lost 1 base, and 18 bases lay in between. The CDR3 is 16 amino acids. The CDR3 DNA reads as TGTGCCAGCCTCATGGAGGGCCTGGGCGCCAAAAACATTCAGTACTTC. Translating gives CASLMEGLGAKNIQYF.

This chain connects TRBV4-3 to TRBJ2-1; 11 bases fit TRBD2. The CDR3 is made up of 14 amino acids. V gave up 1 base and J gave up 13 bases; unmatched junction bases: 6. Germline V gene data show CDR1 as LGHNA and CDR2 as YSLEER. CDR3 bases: TGCGCCAGCAGCCAAGGACTAGCGGGGTCTCGTCAGTTCTTC. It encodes CASSQGLAGSRQFF.

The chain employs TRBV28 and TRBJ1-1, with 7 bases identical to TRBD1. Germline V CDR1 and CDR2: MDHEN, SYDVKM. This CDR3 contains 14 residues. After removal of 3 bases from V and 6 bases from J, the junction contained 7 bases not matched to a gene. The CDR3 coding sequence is TGTGCCAGCAGTTTTGCAGGGGGTCGGGCTGAAGCTTTCTTT. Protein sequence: CASSFAGGRAEAFF.

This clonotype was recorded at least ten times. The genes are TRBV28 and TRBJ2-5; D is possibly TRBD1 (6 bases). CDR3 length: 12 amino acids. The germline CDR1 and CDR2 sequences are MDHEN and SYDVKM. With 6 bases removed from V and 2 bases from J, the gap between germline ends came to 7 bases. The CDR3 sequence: CASRTGQETQYF. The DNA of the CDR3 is TGTGCCAGCAGGACAGGACAAGAGACCCAGTACTTC.

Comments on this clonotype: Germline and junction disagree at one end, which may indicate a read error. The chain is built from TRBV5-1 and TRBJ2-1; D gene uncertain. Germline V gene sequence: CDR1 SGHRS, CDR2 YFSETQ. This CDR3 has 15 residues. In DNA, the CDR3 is TGTGCCAGCAGCTTGGATGGCGGCTCCTACAATGAGCAGTTCTTC. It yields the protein CASSLDGGSYNEQFF.